The 31 T cell receptor beta chains given below trace back to one sample, sequenced in a study of cytomegalovirus exposure and HLA in healthy donors. The PCR used 60 Vbeta and 13 Jbeta primers. Repertoires were generated with immunoSEQ multiplex PCR, while TCRdb's copy carries only in-frame clones and drops some. The profile shows 55,000 to 80,000 clones, about 75% of them singletons. Input material: PBMCs. These receptors were taken from a woman in her 30s in good health and CMV-seropositive.

The chain is built from TRBV7-9 and TRBJ2-5; 7 positions agree with TRBD1. V trimming: 5 bases; J trimming: 5 bases; junction bases outside the gene matches: 5. Germline assignment: CDR1 SEHNR and CDR2 FQNEAQ (reference sequence). The CDR3 spans 13 residues. CDR3 DNA sequence: TGTGCCAGCAGCCTACAGGGGCGGGAGACCCAGTACTTC. It yields the protein CASSLQGRETQYF.

The V and J genes are TRBV7-2 and TRBJ2-3, with 14 nucleotides matching TRBD2. CDR1 SGHTA and CDR2 FQGNSA come from the germline V gene. The ends lost 3 bases at V and 1 base at J; junction bases unmatched: 9. This CDR3 spans 19 amino acids. This chain's CDR3 is CASSFTGTSGRPGTDTQYF. In nucleotides, the CDR3 is TGTGCCAGCAGCTTCACCGGGACTAGCGGGAGACCCGGCACAGATACGCAGTATTTT. Drawing the rest from reference TRBV7-2 and TRBJ2-3, the complete variable domain is GAGVSQSPSNKVTEKGKDVELRCDPISGHTALYWYRQSLGQGLEFLIYFQGNSAPDKSGLPSDRFSAERTGGSVSTLTIQRTQQEDSAVYLCASSFTGTSGRPGTDTQYFGPGTRLTVL.

The chain recombines TRBV10-3 with TRBJ2-5, with 7 nucleotides matching TRBD2. V lost 6 bases and J lost 0; bases outside the gene matches: 1. Germline V gene lookup returns CDR1 ENHRY and CDR2 SYGVKD. The CDR3 runs 13 residues. DNA for the CDR3: TGTGCCATCAGGGGGACTAACCAAGAGACCCAGTACTTC. It codes for CAIRGTNQETQYF.

The sample holds a few counts of this clone. This chain joins TRBV2 and TRBJ2-5; D perhaps matches TRBD1 (6 bases). V was trimmed by 4 bases and J by 3 bases, leaving 9 bases between them. The length of the CDR3 is 13 residues. Germline V gene lookup returns CDR1 SNHLY and CDR2 FYNNEI. The CDR3 loop is CASSVGQKETQYF. In DNA form, the CDR3 reads TGTGCCAGCAGTGTCGGACAGAAAGAGACCCAGTACTTC.

This rearrangement joins TRBV9 to TRBJ1-3; 7 bases agree with TRBD1. CDR1 is SGDLS, CDR2 YYNGEE, per germline. The V segment lost 4 bases and the J segment 0 bases; nucleotides outside the gene matches: 4. The CDR3 loop spans 15 amino acids. Here the CDR3 reads CASSPDRNSGNTIYF. The DNA of the CDR3 is TGTGCCAGCAGCCCGGACAGGAACTCTGGAAACACCATATATTTT.

With regard to this clone: A single base separates this from a much larger clone, so it may be a read error. The rearrangement joins TRBV28 to TRBJ1-2; 8 nucleotides agree with TRBD1. In germline, CDR1 is MDHEN, CDR2 SYDVKM. The CDR3 is made up of 13 amino acids. Germline trimming cut 4 bases from V and 5 bases from J; bases unmatched to any gene: 3. The CDR3 DNA sequence: TGTGCCAGCAGTTCGACAGGGGTATATGGCTACACCTTC. Its translation is CASSSTGVYGYTF.

V usage is TRBV28 and J usage is TRBJ2-7; the match to TRBD2 covers 8 bases. CDR3 length equals 16 residues. V was pared by 3 bases and J by 0 bases, with 7 bases of the junction left unmatched. The germline V gene encodes CDR1 MDHEN and CDR2 SYDVKM. For the CDR3, the DNA is TGTGCCAGCAGTTTGAGCGGGGGATATCTCTCCTACGAGCAGTACTTC. The encoded protein is CASSLSGGYLSYEQYF. The full variable domain, its missing parts supplied by reference TRBV28 and TRBJ2-7, is DVKVTQSSRYLVKRTGEKVFLECVQDMDHENMFWYRQDPGLGLRLIYFSYDVKMKEKGDIPEGYSVSREKKERFSLILESASTNQTSMYLCASSLSGGYLSYEQYFGPGTRLTVT.

This clone was found a few times. V gene TRBV5-6 combines with J gene TRBJ2-5, with TRBD1 as a possible D gene (6 bases). Germline values: CDR1 SGHDT, CDR2 YYEEEE. This CDR3 has 13 residues. Trimming took off 4 bases at V and 4 bases at J, with 11 bases between the two ends. CDR3 nucleotide sequence: TGTGCCAGCAGCAGGGGGTTGCCAGAGACCCAGTACTTC. Translated, it gives CASSRGLPETQYF.

V gene TRBV27 combines with J gene TRBJ1-1, with D perhaps TRBD1 (6 bases). Germline CDR1 and CDR2: MNHEY and SMNVEV (reference sequence). The CDR3 contains 18 residues. With 6 bases removed from V and 1 base from J, the gap between germline ends came to 24 bases. The CDR3 spells CASRPLSANRAKNTEAFF. CDR3 nucleotides: TGTGCCAGCAGGCCGCTCTCCGCTAACAGGGCGAAGAACACTGAAGCTTTCTTT.

V is TRBV19 and J is TRBJ2-3; TRBD2 matches at 10 bases. Trimming removed 9 bases from V and 3 bases from J; junction bases left unmatched: 6. The CDR3 is 14 amino acids. Germline-derived CDR1 and CDR2 are LNHDA and SQIVND (reference sequence). The CDR3, as DNA: TGTGCCAGCGCCGGGGGACTAGCGACAGATACGCAGTATTTT. This encodes CASAGGLATDTQYF.

This clone was counted a few times. This chain connects TRBV2 to TRBJ1-3; D is possibly TRBD1 (5 bases). The CDR3 spans 14 residues. With 5 bases removed from V and 2 bases from J, the gap between germline ends came to 10 bases. The germline CDR1 and CDR2 sequences are SNHLY and FYNNEI. Here the CDR3 DNA reads TGTGCCAGCAGTACGGACATAGCTGGAAACACCATATATTTT. Protein sequence: CASSTDIAGNTIYF.

V and J are TRBV5-1 and TRBJ2-3; the match to TRBD2 covers 8 bases. The J segment lost 4 bases and the V segment lost 2 bases, leaving 6 bases of the junction unmatched. The germline gives CDR1 SGHRS, CDR2 YFSETQ. This CDR3 has 15 amino acids. In nucleotides, the CDR3 is TGCGCCAGCAGCTTAACGGGACTAGGAGCAGATACGCAGTATTTT. Translated, it gives CASSLTGLGADTQYF.

There are many counts of this clone. CDR3: CASSWGAGGNEQFF. DNA for the CDR3: TGCGCCAGCAGCTGGGGGGCGGGGGGGAATGAGCAGTTCTTC. This rearrangement joins TRBV5-1 to TRBJ2-1; 9 bases line up with TRBD2. J lost 7 bases, V lost 3 bases, and 5 bases had no gene match. CDR3 length: 14 amino acids. From germline, CDR1 is SGHRS and CDR2 YFSETQ. Filled out from reference TRBV5-1 and TRBJ2-1, the complete variable domain reads KAGVTQTPRYLIKTRGQQVTLSCSPISGHRSVSWYQQTPGQGLQFLFEYFSETQRNKGNFPGRFSGRQFSNSRSEMNVSTLELGDSALYLCASSWGAGGNEQFFGPGTRLTVL.

CDR3 DNA: TGTGCCAGCAGCCCATCCGCCGACAGGGTACTCTATGGCTACACCTTC. Translating it yields CASSPSADRVLYGYTF. The V and J genes are TRBV4-2 and TRBJ1-2; 7 bases are a match to TRBD1. The V and J ends lost 4 bases and 4 bases, in that order; junction bases with no gene match: 12. This CDR3 has 16 residues. CDR1 and CDR2 from the germline V gene are LGHNA and YNFKEQ.

On this clone itself: At one of its ends the junction is not consistent with the germline gene, which may arise from a read error. The rearrangement links TRBV2 to TRBJ1-2, with 7 bases matching TRBD1. In germline, CDR1 is SNHLY, CDR2 FYNNEI. This CDR3 is 14 amino acids long. The CDR3 nucleotides are TGTGCCAGCATTATCCGGGACAGCGTCTATGGCTACCCCTTC. This translates into CASIIRDSVYGYPF.

V gene TRBV6-5 combines with J gene TRBJ2-5; 14 nucleotides align to TRBD2. The J call may be faulty, since TRBJ2-7 better matches the DNA end. This CDR3 spans 13 amino acids. The germline V gene has CDR1 MNHEY and CDR2 SVGAGI. The CDR3 loop reads CATKGLAGAEQYF. The DNA of the CDR3 is TGTGCCACCAAGGGACTAGCGGGAGCCGAGCAGTACTTC.

This chain uses TRBV27 with TRBJ2-3; possible D gene TRBD2, 6 bases. The CDR3 is 14 amino acids. Germline V lookup: CDR1 MNHEY, CDR2 SMNVEV (reference sequence). V was shortened by 4 bases and J by 4 bases, with 12 bases between the two germline ends. CDR3 in amino acids: CASSSREQSDTQYF. The CDR3 DNA reads TGTGCCAGCAGTTCTCGGGAGCAATCAGATACGCAGTATTTT.

The gene calls are TRBV29-1 and TRBJ1-1; unclear D gene. Trimming removed 6 bases from V and 0 bases from J, with 11 bases in between. Germline CDR1 and CDR2: SQVTM and ANQGSEA. CDR3 length: 13 residues. The CDR3 DNA reads TGCAGCGTCAGAGCGGCCATGAACACTGAAGCTTTCTTT. Translated, it gives CSVRAAMNTEAFF.

V usage is TRBV6-6 and J usage is TRBJ2-7; D unresolved. Between the trimmed V and J ends, which lost 4 bases and 3 bases, there was a span of 10 bases. CDR3 size: 13 residues. Germline V lookup: CDR1 MNHNY, CDR2 SVGAGI (reference sequence). The DNA of the CDR3 is TGTGCCAGCAGTTTTCCCCCTATCTACGAGCAGTACTTC. This sequence encodes CASSFPPIYEQYF.

This chain connects TRBV5-1 to TRBJ2-6; tentatively, D is TRBD1 (6 bases). Looked up from germline, CDR1 is SGHRS and CDR2 is YFSETQ. This CDR3 spans 18 amino acids. V was trimmed by 0 bases and J by 2 bases, leaving 15 bases between them. The CDR3 protein is CASSLVANTGTGANVLTF. The CDR3 DNA reads TGCGCCAGCAGCTTGGTGGCGAACACAGGGACTGGGGCCAACGTCCTGACTTTC. Complete variable domain (other parts from reference TRBV5-1 and TRBJ2-6): KAGVTQTPRYLIKTRGQQVTLSCSPISGHRSVSWYQQTPGQGLQFLFEYFSETQRNKGNFPGRFSGRQFSNSRSEMNVSTLELGDSALYLCASSLVANTGTGANVLTFGAGSRLTVL.

The count of this clone is one. This CDR3 is also generated by other DNA sequences in the sample. The chain recombines TRBV15 with TRBJ2-7; 10 bases fit TRBD2. V was clipped by 1 base and J by 3 bases; unmatched bases: 3. This CDR3 has 15 amino acids. Germline CDR1 is LNHNV and CDR2 is YYDKDF (reference sequence). The CDR3, as DNA: TGTGCCACCAGCAGAGGCTCTAGCGGGAGCTACGAGCAGTACTTC. Translation: CATSRGSSGSYEQYF.

J is TRBJ2-1 and V is TRBV29-1, with 8 bases aligning to TRBD2. The CDR3 extends over 15 amino acids. After removal of 6 bases from V and 5 bases from J, the junction contained 12 bases not matched to a gene. Germline V gene lookup returns CDR1 SQVTM and CDR2 ANQGSEA. The CDR3 DNA is TGCAGCGTCTGGCGAGCGGGAGCTATCGACAATGAGCAGTTCTTC. As protein: CSVWRAGAIDNEQFF.

The rearrangement joins TRBV9 to TRBJ2-7; no firm D call. The CDR3 length is 14 residues. V was cut by 4 bases and J by 2 bases, with 13 bases left in between. The germline V gene has CDR1 SGDLS and CDR2 YYNGEE. CDR3 in amino acids: CASSSVEETYEQYF. For the CDR3, the DNA is TGTGCCAGCAGCTCCGTCGAGGAAACCTACGAGCAGTACTTC.

The V gene is TRBV4-1, the J gene TRBJ2-1; 11 positions agree with TRBD2. Losses at the gene ends were 3 bases for V and 5 bases for J; bases not matched to a gene: 12. Germline assignment: CDR1 MGHRA and CDR2 YSYEKL. The length of the CDR3 is 18 residues. CDR3 bases: TGCGCCAGCAGCCAGCCCACCCGACTAGCGGGATCGAACAATGAGCAGTTCTTC. Protein sequence: CASSQPTRLAGSNNEQFF.

The chain carries TRBV12-5 and TRBJ2-1; 7 nucleotides line up with TRBD2. Germline loops: CDR1 LGHNT, CDR2 FRNRAP. The CDR3 runs to 15 residues. V shed 1 base and J 6 bases; nucleotides not matched to a gene: 6. CDR3 sequence: CASGLGRAGANEQFF. CDR3 coding DNA: TGTGCTAGTGGTTTGGGTCGGGCGGGAGCCAATGAGCAGTTCTTC. Full variable domain (outside the CDR3, taken from reference TRBV12-5 and TRBJ2-1): DARVTQTPRHKVTEMGQEVTMRCQPILGHNTVFWYRQTMMQGLELLAYFRNRAPLDDSGMPKDRFSAEMPDATLATLKIQPSEPRDSAVYFCASGLGRAGANEQFFGPGTRLTVL.

V is TRBV7-9 and J is TRBJ1-3; no definite D call. CDR1 SEHNR and CDR2 FQNEAQ come from the germline V gene (reference sequence). The CDR3 runs 12 residues. V was trimmed by 4 bases and J by 4 bases, leaving 5 bases between them. CDR3 sequence reads: CASSSQGNTIYF. The CDR3 coding sequence is TGTGCCAGCAGCTCACAGGGAAACACCATATATTTT.

This clone was observed a handful of times. The chain recombines TRBV27 with TRBJ2-7, with 7 bases identical to TRBD1. The V and J ends lost 3 bases and 0 bases, in that order; junction bases with no gene match: 2. This CDR3 contains 14 residues. Germline V gene lookup returns CDR1 MNHEY and CDR2 SMNVEV (reference sequence). The CDR3 protein is CASSFRQGSYEQYF. The CDR3 DNA follows: TGTGCCAGCAGTTTCCGACAGGGCTCCTACGAGCAGTACTTC.

This chain uses TRBV18 with TRBJ1-3; D possibly corresponds to TRBD1 (5 bases). Germline CDR1 and CDR2: KGHSH and LQKENI. Trimming left V 5 bases short and J 0 bases short, with 8 bases between. The CDR3 loop spans 14 amino acids. The DNA of the CDR3 is TGTGCCAGCTCAGCGGACAACTCTGGAAACACCATATATTTT. It is translated as CASSADNSGNTIYF.

V is TRBV27 and J is TRBJ2-4, with a possible D match to TRBD2 (5 bases). CDR1 is MNHEY and CDR2 is SMNVEV in the germline V gene (reference sequence). V lost 3 bases and J lost 8, with 23 bases in between. The CDR3 extends over 17 amino acids. CDR3 sequence: CASSLRAGRVVEDIQYF. The DNA for the CDR3 is TGTGCCAGCAGTTTGAGGGCAGGAAGAGTTGTAGAAGACATTCAGTACTTC.

The chain uses TRBV7-9 and TRBJ2-7; no clear D gene. The germline CDR1 and CDR2 sequences are SEHNR and FQNEAQ (reference sequence). V was trimmed by 5 bases and J by 5 bases, leaving 7 bases between them. The CDR3 has 11 residues. The CDR3 DNA follows: TGTGCCAGCAGCCGGAGCCACGAGCAGTACTTC. This encodes CASSRSHEQYF.

The V call is TRBV7-2, the J call TRBJ2-5; D remains unclear. Trimming shortened V by 6 bases and J by 1 base, and 15 bases separated the two germline ends. The CDR3 runs to 15 residues. Germline CDR1 SGHTA, CDR2 FQGNSA. CDR3 loop: CASSPLRTRQETQYF. In nucleotides, the CDR3 is TGTGCCAGCAGTCCCCTACGTACTCGCCAAGAGACCCAGTACTTC.